This TCR beta chain came from a study of blood T cell repertoires in COVID-19. The wider study: The United States, Italy and Spain were the sources of the acute and convalescent COVID-19 samples. The cDNA or gDNA used as material had been derived from T cells, B-cell-depleted T cells, or PBMCs.

V was shortened by 1 base and J by 8 bases, with 21 bases between the two germline ends. The CDR3 is 17 amino acids. CDR1 SQVTM and CDR2 ANQGSEA come from the germline V gene. Methods used by the authors: For nucleated cells, counts were estimated from reference gene primer amplification. Measured with immunoSEQ multiplex PCR; TCRdb has only the in-frame clones, and not every one. V, J and clone size are those of that table, while D and trimming were read from the DNA. The sample shows fewer than 200,000 clones, about 83% of them seen only once. Patients from Seattle were sampled longitudinally, starting during active infection.

This chain uses TRBV29-1 with TRBJ1-6; D is ambiguous. The sample comprised peripheral blood. The receptor was isolated from a woman in her 70s with COVID-19, enrolled during active disease. The CDR3 reads CSVEVRLSGIGHSPLHF. CDR3 DNA sequence: TGCAGCGTTGAAGTTCGTCTCTCCGGGATAGGGCATTCACCCCTCCACTTT. Drawing the rest from reference TRBV29-1 and TRBJ1-6, the complete variable domain is SAVISQKPSRDICQRGTSLTIQCQVDSQVTMMFWYRQQPGQSLTLIATANQGSEATYESGFVIDKFPISRPNLTFSTLTVSNMSPEDSSIYLCSVEVRLSGIGHSPLHFGNGTRLTVT.